The rows below give T cell receptor beta chains drawn from one sample of a study of cytomegalovirus exposure and HLA in healthy donors. TCRdb's table, derived via immunoSEQ multiplex PCR, lists solely in-frame clones and lacks some. The sample holds 130,000 to 150,000 clones, approximately 79% seen once. The sequenced sample consisted of PBMCs. These receptor sequences come from a young man in good health and CMV-seropositive. CDR3s include the opening cysteine and the closing phenylalanine or tryptophan. The order of the fields is D gene, clone size, J gene, CDR3 length, V gene, CDR3 DNA, CDR3 protein. The D gene is left open where the match is weak. The listing skips clone size in some rows; elsewhere it reads once, few, many or a size class.

D: -
size: -
J: TRBJ1-2
length: 14
V: TRBV28
DNA: TGTGCCAGCAGTTCCCCGGGGGAGGACTATGGCTACACCTTC
CDR3: CASSSPGEDYGYTF

D: TRBD2
size: -
J: TRBJ2-5
length: 17
V: TRBV5-5
DNA: TGTGCCAGCAGCCTGGGACTAGCGGGAGGGCCTGGGGAGACCCAGTACTTC
CDR3: CASSLGLAGGPGETQYF

D: -
size: -
J: TRBJ1-2
length: 18
V: TRBV28
DNA: TGTGCCAGCAGTTTACTTACTCTTAAACCCCCCGCTAACTATGGCTACACCTTC
CDR3: CASSLLTLKPPANYGYTF

D: TRBD2
size: once
J: TRBJ2-7
length: 16
V: TRBV29-1
DNA: TGCAGCGTTGAAGATCGATGGGCTAGCGGGAGGTACGAGCAGTACTTC
CDR3: CSVEDRWASGRYEQYF

D: -
size: -
J: TRBJ1-5
length: 13
V: TRBV6-1
DNA: TGTGCCACCTCTGGACAGCTCAATCAGCCCCAGCATTTT
CDR3: CATSGQLNQPQHF

D: -
size: -
J: TRBJ1-1
length: 14
V: TRBV6-5
DNA: TGTGCCAGCAGGATCGGGGAGCCCCACACTGAAGCTTTCTTT
CDR3: CASRIGEPHTEAFF

D: -
size: -
J: TRBJ2-1
length: 17
V: TRBV27
DNA: TGTGCCAGCAGTTCCTCCCGGGGAGTTGCCCCCTACAATGAGCAGTTCTTC
CDR3: CASSSSRGVAPYNEQFF

D: TRBD1
size: -
J: TRBJ1-2
length: 15
V: TRBV6-6
DNA: TGTGCCAGCAGTGGGACTGGACAGGGGAACTATGGCTACACCTTC
CDR3: CASSGTGQGNYGYTF

D: -
size: -
J: TRBJ2-7
length: 15
V: TRBV21-1
DNA: TGTGCCAGCAGCAAACCCGGGAGTGCACCTTACGAGCAGTACTTC
CDR3: CASSKPGSAPYEQYF

D: -
size: -
J: TRBJ2-3
length: 16
V: TRBV5-4
DNA: TGTGCCAGCAGACTCGACCGGGACTTCTCCACAGATACGCAGTATTTT
CDR3: CASRLDRDFSTDTQYF

D: -
size: -
J: TRBJ2-7
length: 11
V: TRBV7-9
DNA: TGTGCCAGCAGCGAGACCTACGAGCAGTACTTC
CDR3: CASSETYEQYF

D: -
size: -
J: TRBJ2-1
length: 14
V: TRBV28
DNA: TGTGCCAGCAGTTTATTAAAATCTAGCAATGAGCAGTTCTTC
CDR3: CASSLLKSSNEQFF

D: TRBD1
size: -
J: TRBJ1-4
length: 18
V: TRBV2
DNA: TGTGCCAGCAGTGAAGACATAACAGGGGGTTCAACTAATGAAAAACTGTTTTTT
CDR3: CASSEDITGGSTNEKLFF

D: -
size: -
J: TRBJ2-3
length: 14
V: TRBV5-1
DNA: TGCGCCAGCAGCCCACAGGGAGGCACAGATACGCAGTATTTT
CDR3: CASSPQGGTDTQYF

D: -
size: -
J: TRBJ2-7
length: 15
V: TRBV5-4
DNA: TGTGCCAGCAGCTTGACTTCAACGCGCTCCTACGAGCAGTACTTC
CDR3: CASSLTSTRSYEQYF

D: -
size: -
J: TRBJ2-2
length: 15
V: TRBV7-9
DNA: TGTGCCAGCAGTTTTGTCGGTGACTACACCGGGGAGCTGTTTTTT
CDR3: CASSFVGDYTGELFF

D: -
size: -
J: TRBJ1-5
length: 14
V: TRBV28
DNA: TGTGCCAGCAGTCCCCGACGGGGAAGTCAGCCCCAGCATTTT
CDR3: CASSPRRGSQPQHF

D: -
size: -
J: TRBJ2-6
length: 14
V: TRBV5-5
DNA: TGTGCCAGCGGTCGAGAGACTGGGGCCAACGTCCTGACTTTC
CDR3: CASGRETGANVLTF

D: -
size: -
J: TRBJ1-1
length: 14
V: TRBV6-5
DNA: TGTGCCAGCAGTGGACACACGGGGGACACTGAAGCTTTCTTT
CDR3: CASSGHTGDTEAFF

D: -
size: -
J: TRBJ1-5
length: 15
V: TRBV28
DNA: TGTGCCAGCAGTTTAGCGCCGGTCGGGGATCAGCCCCAGCATTTT
CDR3: CASSLAPVGDQPQHF

D: -
size: -
J: TRBJ1-1
length: 14
V: TRBV28
DNA: TGTGCCAGCAGTTCCTCGGACTCTTACACTGAAGCTTTCTTT
CDR3: CASSSSDSYTEAFF

D: TRBD2
size: once
J: TRBJ2-1
length: 17
V: TRBV7-2
DNA: TGTGCCAGCAGCTTAACCCCGCTAGCGGGGGTTTACAATGAGCAGTTCTTC
CDR3: CASSLTPLAGVYNEQFF

D: TRBD2
size: -
J: TRBJ2-1
length: 18
V: TRBV10-3
DNA: TGTGCCATCAGTGAGTCTGGTATTGTGGCTAGCGGAGACAATGAGCAGTTCTTC
CDR3: CAISESGIVASGDNEQFF

D: -
size: -
J: TRBJ1-4
length: 16
V: TRBV7-9
DNA: TGTGCCAGCAGCTCAAGGACGGCGGGAACTAATGAAAAACTGTTTTTT
CDR3: CASSSRTAGTNEKLFF

D: TRBD2
size: -
J: TRBJ2-7
length: 15
V: TRBV28
DNA: TGTGCCAGCAGTTTCGAGTTACTAGCGCCTGACGAGCAGTACTTC
CDR3: CASSFELLAPDEQYF

D: TRBD2
size: -
J: TRBJ2-5
length: 15
V: TRBV18
DNA: TGTGCCAGCTCACCAATAGCGGGAGACAGAGAGACCCAGTACTTC
CDR3: CASSPIAGDRETQYF

D: TRBD1
size: -
J: TRBJ2-5
length: 19
V: TRBV5-1
DNA: TGCGCCAGCAGCTTGGATAGGGGAAGGACGGGACAGTACCAAGAGACCCAGTACTTC
CDR3: CASSLDRGRTGQYQETQYF

D: TRBD2
size: -
J: TRBJ2-3
length: 22
V: TRBV4-3
DNA: TGCGCCAGCAGCCTCTTACCATCCGGGACTAGCGGGAGTTCGACTAGCACAGATACGCAGTATTTT
CDR3: CASSLLPSGTSGSSTSTDTQYF

D: TRBD1
size: -
J: TRBJ1-2
length: 13
V: TRBV7-9
DNA: TGTGCCAGCAGCTTAGGGACAGGGTTTGGCTACACCTTC
CDR3: CASSLGTGFGYTF

D: -
size: -
J: TRBJ2-2
length: 12
V: TRBV9
DNA: TGTGCCAGCCAGGGTAGGACCGGGGAGCTGTTTTTT
CDR3: CASQGRTGELFF

D: TRBD1
size: once
J: TRBJ1-5
length: 15
V: TRBV7-2
DNA: TGTGCCAGCAGCGCGCGGGAAGGGGGCCCTCAGCCCCAGCATTTT
CDR3: CASSAREGGPQPQHF

D: -
size: -
J: TRBJ2-7
length: 15
V: TRBV18
DNA: TGTGCCAGCTCGCCTGAGAGGACTGTTAACTACGAGCAGTACTTC
CDR3: CASSPERTVNYEQYF

D: TRBD1
size: -
J: TRBJ1-5
length: 16
V: TRBV6-6
DNA: TGTGCCGGCAGTTACCGAAGGGGGCAGGGCAATCAGCCCCAGCATTTT
CDR3: CAGSYRRGQGNQPQHF

D: -
size: -
J: TRBJ1-5
length: 13
V: TRBV5-6
DNA: TGTGCCAGCAGCTTAGAAGGAGGGCAGCCCCAGCATTTT
CDR3: CASSLEGGQPQHF

D: TRBD1
size: -
J: TRBJ2-7
length: 14
V: TRBV28
DNA: TGTGCCAGCAGACGCAGGACAGGGAGGAGCGAGCAGTACTTC
CDR3: CASRRRTGRSEQYF

D: TRBD1
size: -
J: TRBJ2-5
length: 14
V: TRBV28
DNA: TGTGCCAGCAGTCAGTACAGGGGGCATGAGACCCAGTACTTC
CDR3: CASSQYRGHETQYF

D: -
size: few
J: TRBJ2-7
length: 12
V: TRBV28
DNA: TGTGCCAGCAGTTTTGGGAGCTACGAGCAGTACTTC
CDR3: CASSFGSYEQYF

D: -
size: -
J: TRBJ1-5
length: 15
V: TRBV28
DNA: TGTGCCAGCAGTTTACGAGGGTCTAGCAATCAGCCCCAGCATTTT
CDR3: CASSLRGSSNQPQHF

D: TRBD2
size: -
J: TRBJ2-5
length: 14
V: TRBV4-2
DNA: TGTGCCAGCAGCCCGGGGGGGGGTTGGGAGACCCAGTACTTC
CDR3: CASSPGGGWETQYF